This TCR beta chain was recovered during a study of T cell repertoires in cytomegalovirus infection. TCRdb re-called the reads through MiXCR, storing one row per CDR3 protein. The sample carries 200,000 to 250,000 distinct CDR3 sequences, about 20% recorded once. Material for sequencing was CD8+ T cells from PBMCs. This receptor was taken from a human donor in good health (CMV status not recorded). Some clones in this sample may be carry-over from other donors' samples.

Written as DNA, the CDR3 is TGTGCCAGCAGCTGGGGTCTAGCGGGGGGCACAGATACGCAGTATTTT. Protein sequence: CASSWGLAGGTDTQYF. The chain recombines TRBV7-1 with TRBJ2-3; TRBD2 aligns across 10 bases. TRBV7-1 is placed among ORFs of uncertain function. This CDR3 has 16 amino acids. V lost 4 bases and J lost 1; bases outside the gene matches: 5.